This T cell receptor beta chain was retrieved from a study of breast tumors, draining lymph nodes, adjacent tissues. TCRdb re-analysed the multiplex PCR reads in MiXCR, keeping a single row per CDR3 protein. The data show around 230,000 distinct CDR3 sequences, less than 35% seen once. Germline V gives CDR1 SGHAT, CDR2 FQNNGV. This CDR3 comprises 16 residues. The ends were cut back, 2 bases at V and 4 bases at J, with 16 bases in the middle. This clonotype was observed many times. The antigen remains unidentified. Axillary draining lymph nodes of breast cancer patients supplied the node samples. Broader study findings: Tumors had less TCR diversity than lymph nodes, more than nontumor tissue. Compared with basal-like, luminal-like tumors shared significantly more repertoire with nontumor tissue. Data fit most tumor T cells coming from lymph node, expanding in tumor.

This clonotype originated in a female donor with breast cancer. Some clones in this sample may be carry-over from other donors' samples. This chain joins TRBV11-2 and TRBJ2-3; D might be TRBD2 (7 bases). Sequencing was performed on axillary lymph node tissue. In DNA, the CDR3 is TGTGCCAGCAGCTTAATTGCAGGGGACTACGCAGATACGCAGTATTTT. Protein sequence: CASSLIAGDYADTQYF.